These 5 T cell receptor beta chains were sequenced from one sample in a study of CD8 T cells in ankylosing spondylitis. Notes on the study in general: There was a TCR beta motif, made of several highly homologous variants, that appeared characteristic of ankylosing spondylitis blood.

In TCRdb, the 5' RACE reads were re-called with MiXCR into one record per CDR3 protein. The sample consists of approximately 540,000 distinct CDR3 sequences, roughly 13% of them appearing once. These TCRs are of unknown antigen specificity. Sequencing was done on a sample of blood, either unsorted or a sorted T cell fraction (not recorded which). These TCRs come from a male donor with ankylosing spondylitis.

This clonotype has just a few counts. One end of the junction fails to match germline, which may point to a read error. The CDR3 coding sequence is TGTGCCAGCAGTCAAGCCAAAAACATTCAGTACTTC. Amino acid sequence: CASSQAKNIQYF. This sequence joins TRBV2 and TRBJ2-4; D is undetermined. Germline V lookup: CDR1 SNHLY, CDR2 FYNNEI. This CDR3 has 12 amino acids.

This clonotype was detected a few times. This chain links TRBV20-1 with TRBJ2-7; TRBD1 is a possible D gene (6 bases). The CDR3 length is 15 residues. CDR1 and CDR2 from the germline V gene are DFQATT and SNEGSKA (reference sequence). The DNA for the CDR3 is TGCAGCCTAAACAGGGAACCTACCGCCGCCTACGAGCAGTACTTC. Its protein product is CSLNREPTAAYEQYF.

The rearrangement joins TRBV12-3 or TRBV12-4 to TRBJ1-5; 10 positions agree with TRBD1. The CDR3 consists of 18 residues. J lost 0 bases, V lost 0 bases, and 5 bases had no gene match. The CDR3 is CASSLAPGQGYSNQPQHF. The CDR3 DNA reads as TGTGCCAGCAGTTTAGCGCCGGGACAGGGGTATAGCAATCAGCCCCAGCATTTT.

CDR3: CASSSGQFLSGNTIYF. The CDR3 DNA is TGTGCCAGCAGCTCGGGACAGTTTCTCTCTGGAAACACCATATATTTT. V is TRBV7-2 and J is TRBJ1-3; TRBD1 agrees at 7 bases. This CDR3 spans 16 amino acids. Germline V gene sequence: CDR1 SGHTA, CDR2 FQGNSA. With V trimmed by 4 bases and J by 0 bases, 6 bases remained unmatched. Variable domain in full (rest from reference TRBV7-2 and TRBJ1-3): GAGVSQSPSNKVTEKGKDVELRCDPISGHTALYWYRQSLGQGLEFLIYFQGNSAPDKSGLPSDRFSAERTGGSVSTLTIQRTQQEDSAVYLCASSSGQFLSGNTIYFGEGSWLTVV.

This rearrangement joins TRBV7-2 to TRBJ2-1; 12 bases align to TRBD2. V was clipped by 5 bases and J by 8 bases; unmatched bases: 4. Germline-derived CDR1 and CDR2 are SGHTA and FQGNSA. This CDR3 comprises 14 residues. CDR3 residues: CASSPTSGSYEQFF. The CDR3 coding sequence is TGTGCCAGCAGCCCGACTAGCGGGAGCTATGAGCAGTTCTTC.